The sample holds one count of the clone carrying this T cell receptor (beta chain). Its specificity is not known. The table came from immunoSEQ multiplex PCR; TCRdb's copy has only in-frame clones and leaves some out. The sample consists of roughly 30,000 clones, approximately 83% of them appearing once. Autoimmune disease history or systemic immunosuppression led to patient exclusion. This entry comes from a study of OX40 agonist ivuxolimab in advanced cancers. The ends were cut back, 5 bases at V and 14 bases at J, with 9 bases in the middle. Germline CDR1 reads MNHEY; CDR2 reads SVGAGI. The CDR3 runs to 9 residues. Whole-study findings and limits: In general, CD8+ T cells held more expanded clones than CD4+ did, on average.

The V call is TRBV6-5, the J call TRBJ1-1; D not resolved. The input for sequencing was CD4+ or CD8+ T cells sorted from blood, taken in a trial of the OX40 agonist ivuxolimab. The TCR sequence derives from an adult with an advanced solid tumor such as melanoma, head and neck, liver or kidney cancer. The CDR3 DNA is TGTGCCAGCAGTGACCTGTCGTTCTTT. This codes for CASSDLSFF.